This T cell receptor beta chain was captured in a study of OX40 agonist ivuxolimab in advanced cancers. Turning to the overall study: Ivuxolimab was an agonistic, fully human IgG2 monoclonal antibody directed against OX40 (CD134), a costimulatory receptor. Intravenous ivuxolimab was administered to patients every 2 weeks at six dose levels: 0.01, 0.1, 0.3, 1.5, 3 and 10 mg/kg. Of the roughly 54 patients in dose escalation, approximately 20 had hepatocellular carcinoma, some 15 had melanoma, 9 had renal cell carcinoma and 9 had head and neck cancer. In the dose-escalation cohort, nearly 85% of patients were male, and the mean age was roughly 56 years with a range of about 20 to 80. Prior anti-PD-1, anti-PD-L1 or anti-CTLA-4 therapy was permitted, and 40% of dose-escalation patients had received checkpoint inhibitors. Three dose-escalation patients achieved partial responses, one with hepatocellular carcinoma and two with cutaneous melanoma. Peripheral TCRbeta sequencing was intended to test whether TCR sequence diversity was altered and clonal T-cell expansion was caused by ivuxolimab. The paper covers the monotherapy dose-escalation part of the phase I ivuxolimab trial, which included N of about 51 patients. The study at large found these results: Low levels of normalized T-cell clonal expansion were also seen in some patients who did not respond. After ivuxolimab, CD8+ T cells had more expanded clones than CD4+ T cells on average. In the 0.1-3.0 mg/kg groups, partial responders were among the patients with the lowest normalized peripheral clonal expansion, particularly in CD8+ T cells. The antigen specificity of the peripheral T cells that underwent clonal expansion was not determined. Clonal expansion of both CD4+ and CD8+ blood T cells was observed from baseline to week 6 at doses 0.1 to 3.0 mg/kg.

Unmatched junction bases come to 9, with V trimmed by 6 bases and J by 8 bases. Per the germline V gene (reference sequence), LNHDA is the CDR1 and SQIVND is the CDR2. The cysteine opens and the phenylalanine closes a CDR3 of 13 amino acids. Only CDR3 DNA remains: 39 bases, in frame from the first base. A word on this clone: The specificity of this receptor is unknown. The input lacks base qualities; no much larger clone sits a single base away.

To sequence the TCRbeta CDR3 region, genomic DNA was isolated from the sorted cells. The immunoSEQ Assay was used for sequencing of TCRbeta CDR3 regions. Drawn from immuneACCESS, this table holds only the in-frame rearrangements with V and J called that TCRdb kept. Clones are partly lost; checked studies trace under half to an unresolved V gene and leave the rest unexplained. The sample data list about 50,000 clones, and about 81% of these were observed just once. Around 7.1% of the sample goes to the ten largest clones. Patients with autoimmune disease history or receiving systemic immunosuppression were excluded from the trial. Peripheral blood for TCR sequencing was collected from all dose cohorts at baseline, on cycle 4 day 1, and on cycle 7 day 1. The samples were taken from a phase I, first-in-human, multicenter, open-label dose-escalation trial of ivuxolimab. Adults with locally advanced or metastatic melanoma, renal cell, hepatocellular, or head and neck squamous cell carcinoma were enrolled in the trial. Before TCR sequencing, CD4+ T cells and CD8+ T cells were sorted from peripheral blood as separate populations.

Rearrangement joined TRBV19 to TRBJ1-2; TRBD1 lines up with 7 middle nucleotides. The source material was CD4+ or CD8+ T cells sorted from blood, sampled in a trial of the OX40 agonist ivuxolimab. This clonotype originated in an adult with an advanced solid tumor such as melanoma, head and neck, liver or kidney cancer. The DNA sequence is given as TGTGCCAGTAGCCGGACAGGACTCAGCGGCTACACCTTC. Its product reads: CASSRTGLSGYTF.